The T cell receptor (beta chain) described here comes from a study of T cells in Graves' hyperthyroidism and ophthalmopathy. Amplification targeted TCR beta CDR3 regions from RNA transcripts. The study used the HTBI primer set for a first-round RT-PCR of the TCR CDR3. TCRdb fed the multiplex PCR reads into MiXCR, producing one record per CDR3 protein. There are approximately 400,000 distinct CDR3 sequences in the sample; less than 20% occur only once, and 40% lies in the top ten. This clonotype was seen only once. Ophthalmopathy cases scored 3 or more on the Clinical Activity Score and 4 or more on NOSPECS grade, with duration below 3 months. The TCR sequence derives from a man aged 18-30 years with Graves' ophthalmopathy. Sequencing used blood.

CDR3 coding DNA: TGCAGTGCTAGAACCCCGACCCTAGCCCTAGGAGACGAGCAGTACTTC. It codes for CSARTPTLALGDEQYF. The rearrangement uses TRBV20-1 and TRBJ2-7, with D possibly matching TRBD2 (5 bases). Germline loops: CDR1 DFQATT, CDR2 SNEGSKA (reference sequence). The CDR3 covers 16 residues. With 2 bases removed from V and 5 bases from J, the gap between germline ends came to 22 bases.